This T cell receptor beta chain comes out of a study of T-cell memory formation after mild COVID-19. TCRdb recomputed calls from the 5' RACE reads with MiXCR, one row per CDR3 protein. The sample has about 470,000 distinct CDR3 sequences, 15% to 20% seen once. The V and J ends lost 1 base and 6 bases respectively, with 4 bases between them. The CDR3 sequence is 12 residues long. Per the germline V gene, CDR1 is SGHRS and CDR2 is YFSETQ. This rearrangement joins TRBV5-1 to TRBJ2-2; D is unresolved. Sequencing was performed on PBMCs or a T cell subset sorted from them (not recorded which). This clonotype was sampled from an adult woman who had mild COVID-19 (a few samples of this study predate the infection). Cell type and time point are not known. The CDR3 sequence is CASSLYSGELFF. Here the CDR3 DNA reads TGCGCCAGCAGCTTGTATTCCGGGGAGCTGTTTTTT.